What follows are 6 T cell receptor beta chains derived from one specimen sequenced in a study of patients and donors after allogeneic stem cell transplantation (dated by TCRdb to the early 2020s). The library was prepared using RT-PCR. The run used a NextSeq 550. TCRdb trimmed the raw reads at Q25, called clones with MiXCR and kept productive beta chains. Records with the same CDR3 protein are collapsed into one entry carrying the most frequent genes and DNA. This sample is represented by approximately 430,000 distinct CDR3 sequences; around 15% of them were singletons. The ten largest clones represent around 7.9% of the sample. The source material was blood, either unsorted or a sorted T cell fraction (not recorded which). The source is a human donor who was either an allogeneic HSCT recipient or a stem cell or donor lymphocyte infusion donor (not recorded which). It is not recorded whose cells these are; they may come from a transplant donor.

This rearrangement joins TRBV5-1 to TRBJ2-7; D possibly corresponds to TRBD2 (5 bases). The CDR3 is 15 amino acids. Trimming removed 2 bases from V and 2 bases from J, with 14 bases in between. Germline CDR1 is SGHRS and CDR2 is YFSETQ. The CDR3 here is CASSFRTGRTYEQYF. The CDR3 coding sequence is TGCGCCAGCAGCTTTAGGACTGGACGCACCTACGAGCAGTACTTC.

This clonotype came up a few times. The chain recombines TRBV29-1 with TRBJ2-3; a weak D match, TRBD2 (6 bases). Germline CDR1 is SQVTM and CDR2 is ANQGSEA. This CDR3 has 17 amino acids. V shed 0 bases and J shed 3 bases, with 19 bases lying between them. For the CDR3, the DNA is TGCAGCGTTGAAGATCAAAAGGCCCGGGGACTGACAGATACGCAGTATTTT. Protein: CSVEDQKARGLTDTQYF.

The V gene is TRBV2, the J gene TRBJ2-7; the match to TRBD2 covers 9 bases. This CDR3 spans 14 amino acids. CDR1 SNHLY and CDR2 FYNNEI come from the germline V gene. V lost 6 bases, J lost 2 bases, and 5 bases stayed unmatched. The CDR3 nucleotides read TGTGCCAGCAGAGATAGCGGGAGTGCCTACGAGCAGTACTTC. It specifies CASRDSGSAYEQYF.

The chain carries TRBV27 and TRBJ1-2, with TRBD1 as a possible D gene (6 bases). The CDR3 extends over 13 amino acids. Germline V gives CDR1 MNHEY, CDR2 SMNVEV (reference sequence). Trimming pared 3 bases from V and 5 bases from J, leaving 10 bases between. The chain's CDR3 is CASSFGTMYGYTF. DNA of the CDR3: TGTGCCAGCAGTTTCGGGACAATGTATGGCTACACCTTC.

CDR3 nucleotides: TGTGCCATCAGTGTAGGAGCCTATGGCTACACCTTC. It translates to CAISVGAYGYTF. The chain combines TRBV10-3 with TRBJ1-2; D remains unclear. Deletions cut 4 bases from V and 4 bases from J, with 7 bases between. The CDR3 consists of 12 residues. Germline V gives CDR1 ENHRY, CDR2 SYGVKD.

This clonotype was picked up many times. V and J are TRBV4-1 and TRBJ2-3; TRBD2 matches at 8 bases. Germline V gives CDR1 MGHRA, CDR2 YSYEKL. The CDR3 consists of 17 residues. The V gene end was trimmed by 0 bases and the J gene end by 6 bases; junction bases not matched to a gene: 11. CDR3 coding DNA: TGCGCCAGCAGCCAAGATGTGGCGGGAGGCCATTATGATACGCAGTATTTT. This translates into CASSQDVAGGHYDTQYF.